This T cell receptor beta chain was captured by sequencing in a study of blood T cell repertoires in COVID-19. Study-level background: Sources were T cells, B-cell-depleted T cells, or PBMCs; the material itself was cDNA or gDNA.

Per the authors' pipeline: The authors estimated nucleated cell counts from reference gene primer amplification. Profiled with immunoSEQ multiplex PCR; TCRdb holds only in-frame clones, not every one. D and trimming come from the DNA, and the V and J calls and clone size come from that table. This table holds a few hundred thousand clones, 70% to 90% found once. The ends lost 2 bases at V and 4 bases at J; junction bases unmatched: 8. Germline CDR1 and CDR2: SGHRS and YFSETQ. This CDR3 is 16 amino acids long. A Seattle source enrolled patients during active infection and followed them longitudinally. Specimen: peripheral blood. This clonotype was obtained from a man aged 50 or older with COVID-19, enrolled during active disease. The chain recombines TRBV5-1 with TRBJ2-1, with TRBD2 matching over 8 bases. CDR3 sequence reads: CASSFPGSGGYNEQFF. The CDR3 region has the DNA TGCGCCAGCAGCTTTCCAGGGAGCGGGGGATACAATGAGCAGTTCTTC.